Many counts were recorded for the clone carrying this T cell receptor beta chain. RNA transcripts gave rise to amplified TCR beta CDR3 regions. HTBI primers were the set used in a first-round RT-PCR of the TCR CDR3. TCRdb re-analysed the multiplex PCR reads in MiXCR, keeping a single row per CDR3 protein. The sample carries approximately 870,000 distinct CDR3 sequences, roughly 37% recorded once. This entry comes from a study of T cells in Graves' hyperthyroidism and ophthalmopathy. After removal of 2 bases from V and 3 bases from J, the junction contained 2 bases not matched to a gene. The CDR3 runs to 14 residues. The germline gives CDR1 ENHRY, CDR2 SYGVKD.

The chain employs TRBV10-3 and TRBJ1-2, with 8 bases matching TRBD1. Sequencing was done on a sample of blood. The TCR sequence derives from a man younger than 30 with Graves' hyperthyroidism. The CDR3 nucleotides are TGTGCCATCAGTGAGGTGACAGGGGACTATGGCTACACCTTC. It is translated as CAISEVTGDYGYTF.